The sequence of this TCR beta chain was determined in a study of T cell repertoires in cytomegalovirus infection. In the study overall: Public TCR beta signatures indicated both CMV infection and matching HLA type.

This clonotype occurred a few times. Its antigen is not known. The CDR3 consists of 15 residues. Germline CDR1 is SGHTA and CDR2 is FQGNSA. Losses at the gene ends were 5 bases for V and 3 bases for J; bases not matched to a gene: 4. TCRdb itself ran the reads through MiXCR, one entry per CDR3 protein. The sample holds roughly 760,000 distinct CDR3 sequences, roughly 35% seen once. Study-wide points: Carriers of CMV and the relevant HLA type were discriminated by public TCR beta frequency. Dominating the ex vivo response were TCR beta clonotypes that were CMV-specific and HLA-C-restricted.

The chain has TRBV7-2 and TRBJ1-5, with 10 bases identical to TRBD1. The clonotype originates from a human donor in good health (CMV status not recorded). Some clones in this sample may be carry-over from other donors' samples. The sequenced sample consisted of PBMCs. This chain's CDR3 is CASSTRQGANQPQHF. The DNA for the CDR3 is TGTGCCAGCAGCACCAGACAGGGGGCCAATCAGCCCCAGCATTTT.